This TCR beta chain was sequenced in a study of T cell clones after liver transplantation. In the study overall: TCRbeta sequencing after a pre-transplant mixed lymphocyte reaction identified graft-donor-reactive clones, later tracked in post-transplant blood. Third-party-reactive TCRbeta sequences from pre-transplant mixed lymphocyte reactions served as antigen-independent comparators.

The germline gives CDR1 SGHTA, CDR2 FQGTGA. The CDR3 totals 15 residues. The V gene lost 5 bases and the J gene lost 5 bases, with 18 bases spanning the gap. The table came from immunoSEQ multiplex PCR; TCRdb's copy has only in-frame clones and leaves some out. The sample lists fewer than 85,000 clones, under 90% occurring once. Unstimulated PBMCs were sorted into CD3+CD4+ and CD3+CD8+ populations. The sequence derives from a human patient who received a liver transplant. Some T cells may be transferred from the graft donor. The sample in question was CD4+ T cells from blood, obtained 12 months after liver transplant. The gene calls are TRBV7-3 and TRBJ2-5; tentative D call: TRBD2 (6 bases). The CDR3 nucleotides read TGTGCCAGCAGCCTAGGGATTCTGGAGGGGGAGACCCAGTACTTC. Encoded protein: CASSLGILEGETQYF. Full variable domain (missing parts from reference TRBV7-3 and TRBJ2-5): GAGVSQTPSNKVTEKGKYVELRCDPISGHTALYWYRQSLGQGPEFLIYFQGTGAADDSGLPNDRFFAVRPEGSVSTLKIQRTERGDSAVYLCASSLGILEGETQYFGPGTRLLVL.